This TCR beta chain was found in a study of blood T cell repertoires in COVID-19. A single count supports this clone. TCRdb keeps only in-frame clones here, not all; method: immunoSEQ multiplex PCR. The table lists some 87,000 clones, over 75% of them singletons, with around a quarter in the top ten. This TCR came from a man older than 75 with active or convalescent COVID-19. The specimen was peripheral blood.

The CDR3 sequence: CASSAGGTEAFF. CDR3 nucleotide sequence: TGTGCCAGTAGTGCGGGGGGCACTGAAGCTTTCTTT. The chain links TRBV19 to TRBJ1-1, with D possibly matching TRBD1 (5 bases). This CDR3 contains 12 residues. The V gene's germline CDR1 is LNHDA and CDR2 SQIVND (reference sequence). The V and J ends lost 5 bases and 4 bases respectively, with 8 bases between them.